A selection of T cell receptor beta chains follows, all from one sample in a study of blood T cell repertoires in COVID-19. Measured with immunoSEQ multiplex PCR; TCRdb has only the in-frame clones, and not every one. The table records some 110,000 clones, around nine tenths of them present only once. What was sequenced was peripheral blood. These receptor sequences come from a man in his forties with acute or convalescent COVID-19. Both conserved end residues are part of each CDR3. Each record gives: clone size, V gene, J gene, D gene, CDR3 DNA, CDR3 protein. D genes are given only for firm matches. Clone size appears in some rows only: once, few, many, or a class for an expanded clone.

abundance: -
v_gene: TRBV3-1/TRBV3-2
j_gene: TRBJ2-5
d_gene: TRBD2
CDR3nt: TGTGCCAGCAGCCCCCGGCTAGCGGGAGCTGTAGGGCAAGAGACCCAGTACTTC
CDR3aa: CASSPRLAGAVGQETQYF

abundance: -
v_gene: TRBV12-3/TRBV12-4
j_gene: TRBJ1-4
d_gene: TRBD1
CDR3nt: TGTGCCAGCAGTTCCGGGACAGTAAGAAAACTGTTTTTT
CDR3aa: CASSSGTVRKLFF

abundance: -
v_gene: TRBV2
j_gene: TRBJ2-2
d_gene: -
CDR3nt: TGTGCCAGCAGTGAAGTTTCTAGTGGTGCCGGGGAGCTGTTTTTT
CDR3aa: CASSEVSSGAGELFF

abundance: -
v_gene: TRBV19
j_gene: TRBJ1-5
d_gene: -
CDR3nt: TGTGCCAGTACGCCCTGGCAGCTTACGGGTGGTCAGCCCCAGCATTTT
CDR3aa: CASTPWQLTGGQPQHF

abundance: -
v_gene: TRBV24-1
j_gene: TRBJ2-2
d_gene: -
CDR3nt: TGTGCCACCAACCCAGGCTTCGACACCGGGGAGCTGTTTTTT
CDR3aa: CATNPGFDTGELFF

abundance: -
v_gene: TRBV30
j_gene: TRBJ1-2
d_gene: TRBD1
CDR3nt: TGTGCCTGGGAAAGCGGGACAGGGGCTGGCTACACCTTC
CDR3aa: CAWESGTGAGYTF

abundance: -
v_gene: TRBV7-2
j_gene: TRBJ2-7
d_gene: TRBD2
CDR3nt: TGTGCCAGCAGCTTAGGAGGAGCGGGAGGCTACGAGCAGTACTTC
CDR3aa: CASSLGGAGGYEQYF

abundance: once
v_gene: TRBV19
j_gene: TRBJ2-7
d_gene: TRBD2
CDR3nt: TGTGCCAGTAGTATAGATCCGGGACTAGCATACGAGCAGTACTTC
CDR3aa: CASSIDPGLAYEQYF

abundance: once
v_gene: TRBV30
j_gene: TRBJ2-7
d_gene: TRBD2
CDR3nt: TGTGCCTGGAGTGTACGGGGGGTTCCCTACGAGCAGTACTTC
CDR3aa: CAWSVRGVPYEQYF

abundance: once
v_gene: TRBV27
j_gene: TRBJ2-7
d_gene: TRBD1
CDR3nt: TGTGCCAGCAGTCCCCTCCGGACAGGGGACGAGCAGTACTTC
CDR3aa: CASSPLRTGDEQYF

abundance: -
v_gene: TRBV2
j_gene: TRBJ2-1
d_gene: -
CDR3nt: TGTGCCAGCAGACAGACAGACTACAATGAGCAGTTCTTC
CDR3aa: CASRQTDYNEQFF

abundance: -
v_gene: TRBV7-8
j_gene: TRBJ1-6
d_gene: TRBD1
CDR3nt: TGTGCCAGCAGGTTCGGGACAGTAAATAATTCACCCCTCCACTTT
CDR3aa: CASRFGTVNNSPLHF

abundance: -
v_gene: TRBV15
j_gene: TRBJ1-5
d_gene: -
CDR3nt: TGTGCCACCAGCATCGGGATTACGAATCAGCCCCAGCATTTT
CDR3aa: CATSIGITNQPQHF

abundance: -
v_gene: TRBV3-1/TRBV3-2
j_gene: TRBJ1-1
d_gene: -
CDR3nt: TGTGCCAGCAGCCAAGATGCGGGGAGCACTGAAGCTTTCTTT
CDR3aa: CASSQDAGSTEAFF

abundance: -
v_gene: TRBV10-3
j_gene: TRBJ2-5
d_gene: TRBD2
CDR3nt: TGTGCCATCAGTGAGGGCCGAAGGACTAGCGGGGGAACCCAGGAGACCCAGTACTTC
CDR3aa: CAISEGRRTSGGTQETQYF

abundance: -
v_gene: TRBV7-9
j_gene: TRBJ2-7
d_gene: -
CDR3nt: TGTGCCAGCAGCTCAATCTACGAGCAGTACTTC
CDR3aa: CASSSIYEQYF

abundance: once
v_gene: TRBV5-4
j_gene: TRBJ2-1
d_gene: -
CDR3nt: TGTGCCAGCAGCCGTGACCGGAGCTCCTACAATGAGCAGTTCTTC
CDR3aa: CASSRDRSSYNEQFF

abundance: once
v_gene: TRBV6-5
j_gene: TRBJ1-2
d_gene: -
CDR3nt: TGTGCCAGTCTACAGTCGGGGAGCCGCTATGGCTACACCTTC
CDR3aa: CASLQSGSRYGYTF

abundance: few
v_gene: TRBV24-1
j_gene: TRBJ2-1
d_gene: TRBD1
CDR3nt: TGTGCCACCAGTGATCCTAGCCCGGGACAGGGGATCGGCAATGAGCAGTTCTTC
CDR3aa: CATSDPSPGQGIGNEQFF

abundance: -
v_gene: TRBV4-1
j_gene: TRBJ1-1
d_gene: TRBD1
CDR3nt: TGCGCCAGCAGCCGAGAAGACAGGGAGGACACTGAAGCTTTCTTT
CDR3aa: CASSREDREDTEAFF

abundance: few
v_gene: TRBV12-5
j_gene: TRBJ2-2
d_gene: TRBD1
CDR3nt: TGTGCTAGTGCTGAGGGGGCCCCACGCGGGGAGCTGTTTTTT
CDR3aa: CASAEGAPRGELFF

abundance: -
v_gene: TRBV7-8
j_gene: TRBJ2-7
d_gene: -
CDR3nt: TGTGCCAGCAGCCACAGCTACGAGCAGTACTTC
CDR3aa: CASSHSYEQYF

abundance: once
v_gene: TRBV14
j_gene: TRBJ2-2
d_gene: -
CDR3nt: TGTGCCAGCAGCCAATGGTTAGCCGGGGAGCTGTTTTTT
CDR3aa: CASSQWLAGELFF

abundance: -
v_gene: TRBV5-1
j_gene: TRBJ2-1
d_gene: TRBD1
CDR3nt: TGCGCCAGCAGCTCTAGGGGACAGGGGCTTATCAATGAGCAGTTCTTC
CDR3aa: CASSSRGQGLINEQFF

abundance: once
v_gene: TRBV25-1
j_gene: TRBJ2-5
d_gene: -
CDR3nt: TGTGCCAGCAGGGAGGGCGCCCGGGAGACCCAGTACTTC
CDR3aa: CASREGARETQYF

abundance: -
v_gene: TRBV15
j_gene: TRBJ2-5
d_gene: -
CDR3nt: TGTGCCACCAGCAGAGATATCCCCCCGGGAGCGGAGCAAGAGACCCAGTACTTC
CDR3aa: CATSRDIPPGAEQETQYF

abundance: -
v_gene: TRBV2
j_gene: TRBJ2-3
d_gene: TRBD2
CDR3nt: TGTGCCAGCAGTGAAGGGGGGAGGGCCCATACGCAGTATTTT
CDR3aa: CASSEGGRAHTQYF

abundance: -
v_gene: TRBV7-9
j_gene: TRBJ2-7
d_gene: -
CDR3nt: TGTGCCAGCAGTACACAGGGCCACGAGCAGTACTTC
CDR3aa: CASSTQGHEQYF

abundance: -
v_gene: TRBV3-1/TRBV3-2
j_gene: TRBJ2-3
d_gene: -
CDR3nt: TGTGCCAGCAGCCACAGGGCAGATACGCAGTATTTT
CDR3aa: CASSHRADTQYF

abundance: -
v_gene: TRBV5-1
j_gene: TRBJ2-7
d_gene: -
CDR3nt: TGCGCCAGCAGCTTAAACAGACAGAGCTACGAGCAGTACTTC
CDR3aa: CASSLNRQSYEQYF

abundance: -
v_gene: TRBV5-6
j_gene: TRBJ2-2
d_gene: -
CDR3nt: TGTGCCAGCAGCTTGGTAAGGACTGCAAACGCCGGGGAGCTGTTTTTT
CDR3aa: CASSLVRTANAGELFF

abundance: -
v_gene: TRBV10-1
j_gene: TRBJ2-7
d_gene: TRBD1
CDR3nt: TGCGCCAGCAGCCTCCGGGACAGGGGTATCTACGAGCAGTACTTC
CDR3aa: CASSLRDRGIYEQYF

abundance: -
v_gene: TRBV30
j_gene: TRBJ2-6
d_gene: -
CDR3nt: TGTGCCTGGAGGGCCCTGGGGCTAGCTGGGGCCAACGTCCTGACTTTC
CDR3aa: CAWRALGLAGANVLTF

abundance: -
v_gene: TRBV19
j_gene: TRBJ1-6
d_gene: -
CDR3nt: TGTGCCAGTAGTCCCCCTCGGGGGCCCCTCCACTTT
CDR3aa: CASSPPRGPLHF

abundance: -
v_gene: TRBV28
j_gene: TRBJ1-4
d_gene: TRBD1
CDR3nt: TGTGCCAGCAGGGGGAAACCGGGACAGATTGAAAAACTGTTTTTT
CDR3aa: CASRGKPGQIEKLFF

abundance: -
v_gene: TRBV5-1
j_gene: TRBJ2-2
d_gene: TRBD2
CDR3nt: TGCGCCAGCAGTTCTAGCGGGAGGTATGGCGGGGAGCTGTTTTTT
CDR3aa: CASSSSGRYGGELFF